A single sample gave rise to the 20 T cell receptor beta chains below, sequenced in a study of cytomegalovirus exposure and HLA in healthy donors (dated by TCRdb to the late 2010s). Library preparation used the immunoSEQ multiplex PCR assay. For the multiplex PCR, a mixture combining 60 forward primers for TCR Vbeta segments and 13 reverse primers for TCR Jbeta segments was used. This immuneACCESS table, as held by TCRdb, lists in-frame sequences with V and J called but not all clones. Of the missing ones, under half trace to an unresolved V gene in checked studies; the others have no known cause. For this sample there are approximately 100,000 clones; over 65% appear just once. Together, the top ten hold roughly 2.6% of the sample. What was sequenced was PBMCs. Receptor source: a female donor in good health and CMV-seronegative.

The J gene is TRBJ1-5, the V gene TRBV11-2; 7 bases align to TRBD1. The CDR3 length is 14 residues. Trimming at V came to 3 bases and at J to 4 bases, leaving 3 bases not matched to a gene. CDR1 is SGHAT, CDR2 FQNNGV, per germline. The DNA for the CDR3 is TGTGCCAGCAGCTTGGACAGGTGGAATCAGCCCCAGCATTTT. Its translation is CASSLDRWNQPQHF.

The V call is TRBV7-6, the J call TRBJ2-3, with 11 bases that match TRBD2. This CDR3 contains 16 residues. V was clipped by 3 bases and J by 4 bases; unmatched bases: 6. In germline, CDR1 is SGHVS, CDR2 FNYEAQ. The CDR3 region is CASSFGIAGGPDTQYF. For the CDR3, the DNA is TGTGCCAGCAGCTTTGGGATAGCGGGGGGGCCAGATACGCAGTATTTT.

The CDR3 protein is CAWSQGTSNQPQHF. The DNA of the CDR3 is TGTGCCTGGAGTCAGGGGACTAGCAATCAGCCCCAGCATTTT. The rearrangement links TRBV30 to TRBJ1-5; possible D gene TRBD1, 6 bases. Trimming stripped 2 bases from V and 0 bases from J, with 8 bases between. The CDR3 has 14 amino acids. Germline V lookup: CDR1 GTSNPN, CDR2 SVGIG (reference sequence). The whole variable domain, remainder taken from reference TRBV30 and TRBJ1-5, is SQTIHQWPATLVQPVGSPLSLECTVEGTSNPNLYWYRQAAGRGLQLLFYSVGIGQISSEVPQNLSASRPQDRQFILSSKKLLLSDSGFYLCAWSQGTSNQPQHFGDGTRLSIL.

This chain joins TRBV10-1 and TRBJ2-5, with 8 bases aligning to TRBD1. Germline assignment: CDR1 WNHNN and CDR2 SYGVQD (reference sequence). V lost 3 bases to trimming and J lost 3 bases; unmatched junction nucleotides: 6. The CDR3 sequence is 15 residues long. The CDR3 DNA follows: TGCGCCAGCAGTGATCGGACAGGGCGGGAAGAGACCCAGTACTTC. Its protein is CASSDRTGREETQYF.

The gene calls are TRBV6-5 and TRBJ2-3; TRBD2 is a possible D gene (5 bases). Trimming shortened V by 0 bases and J by 4 bases, and 8 bases separated the two germline ends. Germline CDR1 MNHEY, CDR2 SVGAGI. CDR3 length: 14 residues. The DNA for the CDR3 is TGTGCCAGCAGTTACTCGAAGAGGGCAGATACGCAGTATTTT. Translated: CASSYSKRADTQYF.

CDR3 nucleotides: TGTGCCAGCAGTTACTTGGGCTACACTGAAGCTTTCTTT. Translated: CASSYLGYTEAFF. This chain connects TRBV6-5 to TRBJ1-1; D unresolved. The germline V gene has CDR1 MNHEY and CDR2 SVGAGI. This CDR3 spans 13 amino acids. V lost 1 base to trimming and J lost 3 bases, with 6 bases between them.

This chain links TRBV5-1 with TRBJ2-5, with 13 positions matching TRBD2. The junction had 15 bases not matched to a gene; V was cut back by 2 bases and J by 2 bases. Germline V gene data show CDR1 as SGHRS and CDR2 as YFSETQ. The CDR3 is 20 residues long. This chain's CDR3 is CASSLGPWGLAGPRQETQYF. In DNA form, the CDR3 reads TGCGCCAGCAGCTTAGGACCCTGGGGACTAGCGGGGCCCAGACAAGAGACCCAGTACTTC.

This clone was observed a few times. The gene calls are TRBV18 and TRBJ1-4, with a weak D call TRBD1 (5 bases). Germline V gene sequence: CDR1 KGHSH, CDR2 LQKENI. Between the trimmed V and J ends, which lost 5 bases and 7 bases, there was a span of 20 bases. This CDR3 contains 16 residues. CDR3 residues: CASSASGVNSGEKLFF. The CDR3 bases are TGTGCCAGCTCAGCGTCGGGGGTGAACTCGGGTGAAAAACTGTTTTTT. The whole variable domain, remainder taken from reference TRBV18 and TRBJ1-4, is NAGVMQNPRHLVRRRGQEARLRCSPMKGHSHVYWYRQLPEEGLKFMVYLQKENIIDESGMPKERFSAEFPKEGPSILRIQQVVRGDSAAYFCASSASGVNSGEKLFFGSGTQLSVL.

The CDR3 DNA sequence: TGTGCCAGCAATGGACTAGCGGGGGCCCCGTATTTT. Translated, it gives CASNGLAGAPYF. The V gene is TRBV2, the J gene TRBJ2-3, with TRBD2 identical over 13 bases. V shed 7 bases, J shed 14 bases, and the junction held 6 bases outside the gene matches. Germline CDR1 is SNHLY and CDR2 is FYNNEI. This CDR3 region has 12 residues.

This sequence joins TRBV7-2 and TRBJ2-1; D is unclear. Deletions cut 7 bases from V and 0 bases from J, with 13 bases between. The CDR3 sequence is 15 residues long. Germline CDR1 reads SGHTA; CDR2 reads FQGNSA. The CDR3 is CASIYDNSSYNEQFF. The CDR3, as DNA: TGTGCCAGCATCTACGATAATAGCTCCTACAATGAGCAGTTCTTC.

A few counts support this clone. The chain is built from TRBV14 and TRBJ1-1, with 11 bases fitting TRBD1. This CDR3 spans 17 amino acids. The V and J ends lost 1 base and 1 base, in that order; junction bases with no gene match: 5. Germline V gives CDR1 SGHDN, CDR2 FVKESK. The chain's CDR3 is CASSQGTGGAWNTEAFF. CDR3 nucleotides: TGTGCCAGCAGCCAAGGGACAGGGGGCGCATGGAACACTGAAGCTTTCTTT.

V usage is TRBV27 and J usage is TRBJ1-2, with 10 nucleotides matching TRBD1. Germline lookup yields CDR1 MNHEY and CDR2 SMNVEV (reference sequence). The CDR3 contains 13 residues. J was trimmed by 8 bases and V by 6 bases; bases with no gene match: 6. The CDR3 loop reads CASSRDRGRGYTF. The CDR3 DNA sequence: TGTGCCAGCAGCCGAGACAGGGGGCGAGGCTACACCTTC.

As for this clone: One end of the junction is discordant with germline, which a read error may explain. The genes are TRBV7-9 and TRBJ2-7; possibly TRBD1 for D (5 bases). Germline-derived CDR1 and CDR2 are SEHNR and FQNEAQ (reference sequence). This CDR3 region has 12 residues. For the CDR3, the DNA is TGTTCCAGCAGCCTTAAGCAGGGCGAGCAGTACTTC. It is translated as CSSSLKQGEQYF.

This sequence joins TRBV2 and TRBJ1-1; perhaps TRBD1 as D (5 bases). This CDR3 is 16 amino acids long. V was clipped by 7 bases and J by 0 bases, with 18 bases between them. Per germline, CDR1 SNHLY and CDR2 FYNNEI. The CDR3 protein is CASTWMTVSMNTEAFF. The DNA for the CDR3 is TGTGCCAGCACTTGGATGACAGTCTCAATGAACACTGAAGCTTTCTTT.

The V and J genes are TRBV6-1 and TRBJ2-7; no clear D gene. V lost 2 bases to trimming and J lost 2 bases, with 7 bases between them. The CDR3 contains 13 residues. Germline CDR1 and CDR2: MNHNS and SASEGT. The CDR3 here is CASSEKWPYEQYF. CDR3 nucleotide sequence: TGTGCCAGCAGTGAAAAGTGGCCCTACGAGCAGTACTTC.

The chain combines TRBV6-5 with TRBJ2-1, with D unresolved. The CDR3 length is 16 residues. V shed 0 bases and J shed 1 base, with 10 bases lying between them. Looked up from germline, CDR1 is MNHEY and CDR2 is SVGAGI. The CDR3 sequence is CASSYSRLGSYNEQFF. The DNA for the CDR3 is TGTGCCAGCAGTTACTCGCGGTTAGGATCCTACAATGAGCAGTTCTTC.

This clone was counted a few times. The V call is TRBV5-8, the J call TRBJ1-4, with D possibly matching TRBD1 (6 bases). Trimming removed 4 bases at V and 0 bases at J, with 13 bases between. The CDR3 sequence is 16 residues long. Germline V lookup: CDR1 SGHTS, CDR2 YDEGEE. The CDR3 region has the DNA TGTGCCAGCAGCGTGGGGGCAGCCGCAACTAATGAAAAACTGTTTTTT. Translated: CASSVGAAATNEKLFF.

This sequence joins TRBV29-1 and TRBJ2-3; 7 nucleotides align to TRBD2. The V gene end was trimmed by 2 bases and the J gene end by 0 bases; junction bases not matched to a gene: 2. CDR1 is SQVTM and CDR2 is ANQGSEA in the germline V gene. The CDR3 loop spans 14 amino acids. CDR3 in DNA: TGCAGCGTTGAATCTAGCGGAAGCACAGATACGCAGTATTTT. Translation: CSVESSGSTDTQYF.

This chain joins TRBV7-2 and TRBJ2-2; 7 bases align to TRBD1. The CDR3 consists of 15 residues. CDR1 and CDR2 from the germline V gene are SGHTA and FQGNSA. The ends lost 5 bases at V and 7 bases at J; junction bases unmatched: 10. CDR3 region: CASSPDRAPVGELFF. The CDR3 nucleotides are TGTGCCAGCAGCCCAGACAGGGCGCCTGTCGGGGAGCTGTTTTTT. Looking up the rest from reference TRBV7-2 and TRBJ2-2 gives the full variable domain: GAGVSQSPSNKVTEKGKDVELRCDPISGHTALYWYRQSLGQGLEFLIYFQGNSAPDKSGLPSDRFSAERTGGSVSTLTIQRTQQEDSAVYLCASSPDRAPVGELFFGEGSRLTVL.

This chain connects TRBV30 to TRBJ2-1; 8 nucleotides line up with TRBD2. V lost 3 bases and J lost 8; bases outside the gene matches: 9. This CDR3 has 14 residues. The germline CDR1 and CDR2 sequences are GTSNPN and SVGIG (reference sequence). CDR3 DNA sequence: TGTGCCTGGAGCCCCGGGGGGGCCAGGGATGAGCAGTTCTTC. This sequence encodes CAWSPGGARDEQFF.